Listed below are T cell receptor beta chains from one sample, sequenced in a study of human T cells and chemical hapten exposure. TCRdb used MiXCR to reprocess the RACE reads, holding one entry per CDR3 protein. The sample has fewer than 85,000 distinct CDR3 sequences, 10% seen once. The input for sequencing was whole blood, taken in connection with sensitization to the hapten diphenylcyclopropenone (DPC). The source of these receptors is a woman aged 30 to 39 with alopecia areata. Some clones in this sample may be carry-over from other donors' samples. Each CDR3 is given with its conserved first and last residue. The order of the fields is D gene, J gene, V gene, clone size, CDR3 DNA, CDR3 protein. A D gene is named only where the DNA matches it firmly. Some rows mark clone size as missing; the rest say once, few, many or name a class of expanded clone.

>TRBD2|TRBJ2-5|TRBV28|.
TGTGCCAGCAGTACGACTAGCGGGAGATTGGAGACCCAGTACTTC
CASSTTSGRLETQYF
>.|TRBJ2-7|TRBV20-1|many
TGCAGTGCTTCTGGTGTTGTCGGTTCCGAGCAGTACTTC
CSASGVVGSEQYF
>TRBD2|TRBJ2-3|TRBV6-1|many
TGTGCCAGCTCCAGGACTAGCGGGGGGATCGGGGCAGATACGCAGTATTTT
CASSRTSGGIGADTQYF
>.|TRBJ2-3|TRBV7-2|.
TGTGCCAGCAGCCCAGTCGGGCTTAGGGTAACAGATACGCAGTATTTT
CASSPVGLRVTDTQYF
>.|TRBJ1-2|TRBV5-1|many
TGCGCCAGCAGCTCGACGAACTATGGCTACACCTTC
CASSSTNYGYTF
>.|TRBJ1-1|TRBV12-3/TRBV12-4|many
TGTGCCAGCAGCCCCCAGGGGCGGGTCACTGAAGCTTTCTTT
CASSPQGRVTEAFF
>.|TRBJ2-1|TRBV7-8|.
TGTGCCAGCAGCCGTACCCTAGGATCGGGGGAGCAGTTCTTC
CASSRTLGSGEQFF
>.|TRBJ1-5|TRBV19|few
TGTGCCAGTAGTATGATGGCCGGGAGCAATCAGCCCCAGCATTTT
CASSMMAGSNQPQHF
>TRBD2|TRBJ2-2|TRBV6-5|many
TGTGCCAGCAGTCCCCGAGCTAGCGGGAGAGGGGCCCACACCGGGGAGCTGTTTTTT
CASSPRASGRGAHTGELFF
>.|TRBJ2-1|TRBV20-1|many
TGCAGTGCTAAGCGGACTACCGAGCAGTTCTTC
CSAKRTTEQFF
>TRBD2|TRBJ2-5|TRBV29-1|many
TGCAGCGTTGGGGGAGGGATAGAGACCCAGTACTTC
CSVGGGIETQYF
>TRBD2|TRBJ2-3|TRBV2|many
TGTGCCAGCAGTGTCGTGGTTGGGGGGGCAGATACGCAGTATTTT
CASSVVVGGADTQYF
>TRBD1|TRBJ1-2|TRBV7-2|many
TGTGCCAGCAGCTTAGGACAGGGGGCGAAGCGCTACACCTTC
CASSLGQGAKRYTF
>TRBD2|TRBJ2-7|TRBV6-6|.
TGTGCCAGCAGTTACTCTGCTAGCGGGACCTACGAGCAGTACTTC
CASSYSASGTYEQYF
>TRBD1|TRBJ2-1|TRBV28|once
TGCGCCAGCAGTTCGGGACAGAACAATGAGCAGTTCTTC
CASSSGQNNEQFF
>TRBD2|TRBJ2-1|TRBV20-1|.
TGCAGTGCTGGTTTACTAGCGGGAGGGTACAATGAGCAGTTCTTC
CSAGLLAGGYNEQFF
>.|TRBJ1-1|TRBV2|few
TGTGCCAGCAGTGGTCAGGGGAGGACTGAAGCTTTCTTT
CASSGQGRTEAFF
>.|TRBJ1-2|TRBV4-2|.
TGTGCCAGCAGCCAAGATCGAGGCGGCGACGACTTATATGGCTACACCTTC
CASSQDRGGDDLYGYTF
>.|TRBJ2-7|TRBV7-9|many
TGTGCCAGCAGCTACCGGGGCCTGACGGACGAGCAGTACTTC
CASSYRGLTDEQYF
>.|TRBJ1-2|TRBV20-1|.
TGCAGTGCTAGAGATAGGAGGGACATCTCCTATGGCTACACCTTC
CSARDRRDISYGYTF
>.|TRBJ1-1|TRBV7-2|many
TGTGCCAGCTCCTACCAGGAGAACACTGAAGCTTTCTTT
CASSYQENTEAFF
>TRBD1|TRBJ2-7|TRBV6-1|many
TGTGCCAGCAGTGAAATGACAGGGCCCCTCTACGAGCAGTACTTC
CASSEMTGPLYEQYF
>.|TRBJ1-1|TRBV7-2|.
TGTGCCAGCAGCCTAAACCGAGGAGAAGCTTACTTT
CASSLNRGEAYF
>.|TRBJ1-5|TRBV2|many
TGTGCCAGCAGTGACTTTCGGTTCCAGCCCCAGCATTTT
CASSDFRFQPQHF
>TRBD1|TRBJ2-2|TRBV28|.
TGTGCCAGCAGTCGCCTATGGACAGGGAACACCGGGGAGCTGTTTTTT
CASSRLWTGNTGELFF
>.|TRBJ2-3|TRBV6-2/TRBV6-3|few
TGTGCCAGCAGTTACTTTCAGGGTGCCACAGATACGCAGTATTTT
CASSYFQGATDTQYF
>.|TRBJ2-7|TRBV28|.
TGTGCCAGCAGTATCTTAACTAGCTACGAGCAGTACTTC
CASSILTSYEQYF
>TRBD2|TRBJ2-5|TRBV7-6|many
TGTGCCAGCAGCCCCCTAGCGGGAGGCGTAGAGACCCAGTACTTC
CASSPLAGGVETQYF
>.|TRBJ1-1|TRBV7-8|.
TGTGCCAGCAGCTTAATTGCAGGGCCGACTTTGAACACTGAAGCTTTCTTT
CASSLIAGPTLNTEAFF
>.|TRBJ2-3|TRBV7-2|few
TGTGCCAGCAGCTTAGGGGCAGGGGGGAGAGATACGCAGTATTTT
CASSLGAGGRDTQYF
>.|TRBJ2-7|TRBV6-5|few
TGTGCCAGCACCCCTAACGGGGGACTTCTCTCCTACGAGCAGTACTTC
CASTPNGGLLSYEQYF
>.|TRBJ2-6|TRBV11-2|medium-sized
TGTGCCAGCAGCCCCGTGAGGGTAGGGTTGATCCTGACTTTC
CASSPVRVGLILTF
>.|TRBJ1-2|TRBV7-9|few
TGTGCCAGCAGCTTAGACTTTACAGGCTACACCTTC
CASSLDFTGYTF
>.|TRBJ2-3|TRBV21-1|many
TGTGCCAGCAGCAAAGCGCCCTCAGCGGGGGCCCGCACAGATACGCAGTATTTT
CASSKAPSAGARTDTQYF
>.|TRBJ2-7|TRBV29-1|.
TGCAGCGCGGGACGGTCCTACGAGCAGTACTTC
CSAGRSYEQYF
>.|TRBJ1-4|TRBV12-5|.
TGTGCTAGTGGGGGCCTGTCTGCAACTAATGAAAAACTGTTTTTT
CASGGLSATNEKLFF
>TRBD2|TRBJ2-1|TRBV20-1|many
TGCAGTGCTAGAGTCCGGGGGGACTGGAGCTCCTACAATGAGCAGTTCTTC
CSARVRGDWSSYNEQFF
>TRBD1|TRBJ2-6|TRBV10-3|many
TGTGCCATCAGCCCGGGACAGGGATTGACTGGGGCCAACGTCCTGACTTTC
CAISPGQGLTGANVLTF
>TRBD1|TRBJ2-7|TRBV20-1|many
TGCAGTGCTAGGTCGGACAGGTTCGGCGAGCAGTACTTC
CSARSDRFGEQYF
>.|TRBJ2-6|TRBV7-3|many
TGTGCCAGCAGCTTAACGGGCAGGAAAGTCTCTGGGGCCAACGTCCTGACTTTC
CASSLTGRKVSGANVLTF
>.|TRBJ2-3|TRBV20-1|many
TGCAGTGCTAGAGAGGGACCCACAGATACGCAGTATTTT
CSAREGPTDTQYF
>.|TRBJ2-4|TRBV6-6|many
TGTGCCAGCAGTTACTCGGAGGTAGATCTAGCCAAAAACATTCAGTACTTC
CASSYSEVDLAKNIQYF
>TRBD2|TRBJ2-3|TRBV2|few
TGTGCCAGCAGGAGTAGCGGGAAAGATACGCAGTATTTT
CASRSSGKDTQYF
>TRBD1|TRBJ1-1|TRBV4-1|many
TGCGCCAGCAGCCAAGAATTCCAACAGGGGGCTTCTCAAGCTGAAGCTTTCTTT
CASSQEFQQGASQAEAFF
>.|TRBJ2-2|TRBV9|.
TGTGCCAGCAGCGTAGGAAGCTTAGGGACCGGGGAGCTGTTTTTT
CASSVGSLGTGELFF
>.|TRBJ1-5|TRBV7-9|.
TGTGCCAGCAGCTGGGGGACCGGCCAGCCCCAGCATTTT
CASSWGTGQPQHF
>.|TRBJ2-2|TRBV28|.
TGTGCCAGCAGTCCGACAGGTCGGAAGACCGGGGAGCTGTTTTTT
CASSPTGRKTGELFF
>.|TRBJ2-7|TRBV10-3|few
TGTGCCATCAGTGGTTCTTGGGCGGACGAGCAGTACTTC
CAISGSWADEQYF
>.|TRBJ2-7|TRBV1|.
TGCACCAGCAGCCAAGGCACTAGCGGGAGCGAGTACGAGCAGTACTTC
CTSSQGTSGSEYEQYF
>TRBD2|TRBJ2-7|TRBV6-2/TRBV6-3|.
TGTGCCAGCTCGAAAGCGGGGGTACCCTACGAGCAGTACTTC
CASSKAGVPYEQYF
>.|TRBJ2-5|TRBV11-3|few
TGTGCCAGCAGCTTAGATCCGGTCCAAGAGACCCAGTACTTC
CASSLDPVQETQYF
>.|TRBJ2-7|TRBV4-1|many
TGCGCCAGCAGCCAAGTCCAGGGTAGCTACGAGCAGTACTTC
CASSQVQGSYEQYF
>.|TRBJ1-5|TRBV6-6|.
TGTGCCAGCAAGAACGTTAAGGGGAGCAATCAGCCCCAGCATTTT
CASKNVKGSNQPQHF
>.|TRBJ1-6|TRBV28|many
TGTGCCAGCAGCCCTCAGGGACCCGATAATTCACCCCTCCACTTT
CASSPQGPDNSPLHF
>.|TRBJ2-1|TRBV28|once
TGTGCCAGCAGTTACAGGTTTTACAATGAGCAGTTCTTC
CASSYRFYNEQFF
>TRBD1|TRBJ2-1|TRBV29-1|many
TGCAGCGTTGGGGGGACAGGGTTCTACAATGAGCAGTTCTTC
CSVGGTGFYNEQFF
>.|TRBJ2-3|TRBV11-2|many
TGTGCCAGCAGCTTAGATCGGGGTACACGGGCAGATACGCAGTATTTT
CASSLDRGTRADTQYF
>.|TRBJ2-2|TRBV28|.
TGTGCCAGCAGCCCCGACATGAGGAACACCGGGGAGCTGTTTTTT
CASSPDMRNTGELFF
>.|TRBJ2-3|TRBV12-3/TRBV12-4|.
TGTGCCAGCAGCACCGGGACCTTATCAGGAGATACGCAGTATTTT
CASSTGTLSGDTQYF
>TRBD1|TRBJ1-1|TRBV14|many
TGTGCCAGCAGCCAAGTCGCAGGGGGCATCACTGAAGCTTTCTTT
CASSQVAGGITEAFF